This T cell receptor (beta chain) is drawn from a study of technical replicates of blood from a handful of donors. Sequencing used immunoSEQ multiplex PCR; TCRdb keeps in-frame clones, though not all of them. Here the sample spans under 90,000 clones, 98% being singletons. V was clipped by 3 bases and J by 1 base; unmatched bases: 0. Germline V gene data show CDR1 as LNHDA and CDR2 as SQIVND (reference sequence). The CDR3 sequence is 14 residues long. The origin of this receptor is a human donor in good health. Sequencing used T cells isolated from PBMCs. V gene TRBV19 combines with J gene TRBJ1-1, with 9 bases fitting TRBD1. The CDR3 coding sequence is TGTGCCAGTAGTATGACAGGGGGGAACACTGAAGCTTTCTTT. Its protein product is CASSMTGGNTEAFF.